The source of this TCR beta chain is a study of blood T cell repertoires in COVID-19. Background on the study: Samples taken during acute and convalescent COVID-19 were collected in the United States, Italy and Spain. T cells, B-cell-depleted T cells, or PBMCs provided the cDNA or gDNA that served as material.

The authors' processing: Amplification with reference gene primers provided the estimates of nucleated cell counts. Only in-frame clones appear in the TCRdb table, and some are missing; sequencing was by immunoSEQ multiplex PCR. For V, J and clone size, that table is used; D and trimming come from the DNA. The sample holds about 140,000 clones, approximately 86% seen once. Trimming at V came to 6 bases and at J to 7 bases, leaving 5 bases not matched to a gene. This CDR3 contains 14 residues. Germline CDR1 and CDR2: SGHAT and FQNNGV. The TCR was taken from a human donor in a cohort sampled during active COVID-19. The chain is built from TRBV11-2 and TRBJ1-6; 8 bases fit TRBD1. The sample taken for sequencing was peripheral blood. This CDR3 is CASRQQGGNSPLHF. The CDR3 bases are TGTGCCAGCAGGCAACAGGGGGGAAATTCACCCCTCCACTTT.